The clone carrying this TCR beta chain was recorded a few times. The sample is drawn from a study of patients and donors after allogeneic stem cell transplantation. This CDR3 comprises 15 residues. Germline V lookup: CDR1 SGHRS, CDR2 YFSETQ. V gave up 7 bases and J gave up 2 bases; unmatched junction bases: 9. MiXCR was run by TCRdb on the RT-PCR reads, yielding one entry per CDR3 protein. This table holds about 160,000 distinct CDR3 sequences, about 36% found once. What was sequenced was blood, either unsorted or a sorted T cell fraction (not recorded which). This TCR came from a human donor who was either an allogeneic HSCT recipient or a stem cell or donor lymphocyte infusion donor (not recorded which). It is not recorded whose cells these are; they may come from a transplant donor. This sequence joins TRBV5-1 and TRBJ2-1; 7 nucleotides line up with TRBD1. CDR3 amino acids: CASGDRPFPYNEQFF. The CDR3 DNA follows: TGCGCCAGCGGGGACAGACCTTTCCCCTACAATGAGCAGTTCTTC.